This passage covers 5 T cell receptor beta chains from one sample sequenced in a study of blood T cell repertoires in COVID-19. Clones were sequenced by immunoSEQ multiplex PCR, and TCRdb holds only the in-frame ones, with some missing. Found here are about 170,000 clones, approximately 84% of them singletons; the top ten hold less than 3.5%. The specimen was peripheral blood. Receptor source: a woman aged 80 or older with COVID-19, enrolled during active disease.

This clone has a handful of counts. The genes are TRBV9 and TRBJ1-3; possibly TRBD1 for D (5 bases). The ends were cut back, 4 bases at V and 15 bases at J, with 20 bases in the middle. In germline, CDR1 is SGDLS, CDR2 YYNGEE. The CDR3 has 13 amino acids. The CDR3 nucleotides are TGTGCCAGCAGCCCTAAGTGGGAACAGGACCAATATTTT. This gives the protein CASSPKWEQDQYF.

The chain uses TRBV18 and TRBJ2-3, with TRBD1 as a possible D gene (5 bases). The CDR3 loop spans 16 amino acids. Trimming cost V 2 bases and J 1 base, with 13 bases left between them. CDR1 is KGHSH, CDR2 LQKENI, per germline. The CDR3 loop reads CASSPLKGIRTDTQYF. In DNA form, the CDR3 reads TGTGCCAGCTCACCATTGAAGGGGATCCGCACAGATACGCAGTATTTT.

CDR3 nucleotides: TGCGCCAGCAGCTTATGGCGGGGGGAGACCCAGTACTTC. Translated: CASSLWRGETQYF. This sequence joins TRBV5-1 and TRBJ2-5; 7 nucleotides match TRBD2. Losses at the gene ends were 2 bases for V and 5 bases for J; bases not matched to a gene: 3. The germline CDR1 and CDR2 sequences are SGHRS and YFSETQ. CDR3 length equals 13 residues.

J is TRBJ1-5 and V is TRBV6-2 or TRBV6-3; the D gene is possibly TRBD1 (6 bases). With 5 bases removed from V and 6 bases from J, the gap between germline ends came to 14 bases. The CDR3 sequence is 14 residues long. Looked up from germline, CDR1 is MNHEY and CDR2 is SVGEGT. CDR3 region: CASSRTAVAQPQHF. As DNA, the CDR3 is TGTGCCAGCAGTAGGACAGCCGTTGCTCAGCCCCAGCATTTT.

The chain couples TRBV7-8 to TRBJ1-2, with D possibly being TRBD1 (5 bases). Looked up from germline, CDR1 is SGHVS and CDR2 is FQNEAQ. V shed 2 bases and J shed 4 bases, with 14 bases lying between them. The CDR3 covers 15 residues. The CDR3 nucleotides are TGTGCCAGCAGCTTATCACGGGCAGGGCGCTATGGCTACACCTTC. Translation gives CASSLSRAGRYGYTF.